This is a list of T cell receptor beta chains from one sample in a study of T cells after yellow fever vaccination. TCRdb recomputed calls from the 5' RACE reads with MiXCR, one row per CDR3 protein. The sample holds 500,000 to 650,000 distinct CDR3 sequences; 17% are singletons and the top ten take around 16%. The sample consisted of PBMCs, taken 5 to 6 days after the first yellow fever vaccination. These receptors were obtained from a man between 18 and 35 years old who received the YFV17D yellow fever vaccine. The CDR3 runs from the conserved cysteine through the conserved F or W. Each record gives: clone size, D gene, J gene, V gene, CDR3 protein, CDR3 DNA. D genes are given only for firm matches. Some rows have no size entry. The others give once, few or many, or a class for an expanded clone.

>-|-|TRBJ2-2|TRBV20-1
CSAQTELNTGELFF
TGCAGTGCCCAAACGGAACTAAACACCGGGGAGCTGTTTTTT
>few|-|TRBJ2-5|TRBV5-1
CASSPRQQRVTQYF
TGCGCCAGCAGCCCGCGACAGCAAAGGGTGACCCAGTACTTC
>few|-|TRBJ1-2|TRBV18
CASSGLANYGYTF
TGTGCCAGCTCAGGCCTAGCTAACTATGGCTACACCTTC
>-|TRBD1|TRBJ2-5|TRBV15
CATSRGGGTGIETQYF
TGTGCCACCAGCAGGGGAGGGGGGACAGGGATAGAGACCCAGTACTTC
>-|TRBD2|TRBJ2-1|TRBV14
CASSQVDRGGYEQFF
TGTGCCAGCAGCCAAGTGGACCGGGGGGGCTATGAGCAGTTCTTC
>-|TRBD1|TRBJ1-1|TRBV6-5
CASSYSPGQGIGAFF
TGTGCCAGCAGTTACTCGCCGGGACAGGGCATTGGGGCTTTCTTT
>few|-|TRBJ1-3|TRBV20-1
CSARAGLGNTIYF
TGCAGTGCTAGAGCAGGGCTTGGAAACACCATATATTTT
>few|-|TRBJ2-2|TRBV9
CASSVVPNFSGELFF
TGTGCCAGCAGCGTAGTCCCGAATTTCTCCGGGGAGCTGTTTTTT
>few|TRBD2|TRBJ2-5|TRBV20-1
CSARGTSGVGLGETQYF
TGCAGTGCTAGGGGGACTAGCGGGGTCGGGCTGGGAGAGACCCAGTACTTC
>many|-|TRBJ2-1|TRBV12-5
CASGSATTEQFF
TGTGCTAGTGGCTCGGCCACTACTGAGCAGTTCTTC
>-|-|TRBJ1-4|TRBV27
CASGGPYNEKLFF
TGTGCCAGCGGAGGTCCGTATAATGAAAAACTGTTTTTT
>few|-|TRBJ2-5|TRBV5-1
CASSLGSTSGETQYF
TGCGCCAGCAGCTTGGGATCGACTAGTGGAGAGACCCAGTACTTC
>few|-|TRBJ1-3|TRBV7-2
CASSSDRGNTIYF
TGTGCCAGCAGCTCCGACAGGGGAAACACCATATATTTT
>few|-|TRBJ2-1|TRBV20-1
CSAARGAEEQFF
TGCAGTGCTGCCCGGGGGGCCGAGGAGCAGTTCTTC
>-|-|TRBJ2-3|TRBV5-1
CASRLQDTDTQYF
TGCGCCAGCCGACTTCAAGACACAGATACGCAGTATTTT
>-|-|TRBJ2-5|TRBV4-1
CASSQDSVYQETQYF
TGCGCCAGCAGCCAAGACTCAGTGTACCAAGAGACCCAGTACTTC
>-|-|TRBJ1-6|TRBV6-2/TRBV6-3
CASRPQGVLFGSYNSPLHF
TGTGCCAGCAGGCCACAGGGTGTGTTGTTCGGCTCCTATAATTCACCCCTCCACTTT
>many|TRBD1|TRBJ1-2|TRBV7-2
CASSSANRGGYTF
TGTGCCAGCAGCTCCGCAAACAGGGGCGGCTACACCTTC
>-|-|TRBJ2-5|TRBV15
CATSRGQGVFRETQYF
TGTGCCACCAGCAGAGGTCAGGGTGTTTTTCGAGAGACCCAGTACTTC
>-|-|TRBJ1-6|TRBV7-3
CASSSQSNSPLHF
TGTGCCAGCAGCTCCCAGTCTAATTCACCCCTCCACTTT
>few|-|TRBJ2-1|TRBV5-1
CASSPDRHEQFF
TGCGCCAGCAGCCCTGACAGGCATGAGCAGTTCTTC
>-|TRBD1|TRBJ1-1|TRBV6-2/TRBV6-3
CASSPRDRGRPGTEAFF
TGTGCCAGCAGCCCCAGGGACAGGGGGCGACCGGGGACTGAAGCTTTCTTT
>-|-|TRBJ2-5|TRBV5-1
CASSFGGSQETQYF
TGCGCCAGCAGCTTCGGCGGGTCCCAAGAGACCCAGTACTTC
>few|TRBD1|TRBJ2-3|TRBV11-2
CASSSPRGLHTQYF
TGTGCCAGCAGCTCTCCCAGGGGGTTACATACGCAGTATTTT
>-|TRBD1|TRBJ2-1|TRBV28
CASRSLRDRGDEQFF
TGTGCCAGCAGAAGCCTTCGGGACAGGGGCGATGAGCAGTTCTTC
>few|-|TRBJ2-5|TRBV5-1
CASSWGDRQETQYF
TGCGCCAGCAGCTGGGGGGACAGACAAGAGACCCAGTACTTC
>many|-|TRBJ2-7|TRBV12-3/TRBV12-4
CASSSRGITYEQYF
TGTGCCAGCAGTTCCCGGGGTATCACCTACGAGCAGTACTTC